This T cell receptor beta chain originates from a study of Graves' ophthalmopathy and Graves' hyperthyroidism. The authors amplified TCR beta CDR3 regions, and they did so from RNA transcripts for repertoire sequencing. The first round was an RT-PCR with HTBI primers, and the second round was a multiplex PCR. TCRdb passed the multiplex PCR reads through MiXCR, listing each CDR3 protein once. Among around 43,000 distinct CDR3 sequences, roughly half were seen once, and the ten largest hold more than 15%. In regard to this clonotype: Its antigen is not identified.

This CDR3 is 12 amino acids long. V lost 4 bases and J lost 3, with 3 bases in between. Germline V CDR1 and CDR2: LNHDA, SQIVND (reference sequence). Notes on the study in general: Blood samples also showed most expanded thyroid clonotypes exceeding 0.001 frequency.

The J gene is TRBJ2-2, the V gene TRBV19; D gene uncertain. The sample comprised peripheral blood. The clonotype originates from an adult man with Graves' ophthalmopathy. CDR3 sequence (DNA): TGTGCCAGTAGTAAATACACCGGGGAGCTGTTTTTT. Encoded protein: CASSKYTGELFF.